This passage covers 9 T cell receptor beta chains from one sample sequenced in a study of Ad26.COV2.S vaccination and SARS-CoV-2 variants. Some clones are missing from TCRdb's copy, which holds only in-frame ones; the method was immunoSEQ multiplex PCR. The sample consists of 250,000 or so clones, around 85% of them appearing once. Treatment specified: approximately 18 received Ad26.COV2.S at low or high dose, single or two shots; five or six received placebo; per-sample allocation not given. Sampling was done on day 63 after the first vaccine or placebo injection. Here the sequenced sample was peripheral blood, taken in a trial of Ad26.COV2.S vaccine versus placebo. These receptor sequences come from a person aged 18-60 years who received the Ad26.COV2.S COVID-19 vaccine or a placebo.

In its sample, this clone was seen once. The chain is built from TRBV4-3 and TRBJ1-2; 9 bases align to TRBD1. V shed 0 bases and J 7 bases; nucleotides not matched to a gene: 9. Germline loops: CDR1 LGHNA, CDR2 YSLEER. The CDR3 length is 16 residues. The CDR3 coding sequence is TGCGCCAGCAGCCAAGAAGGGACAGGGTCTTACGGTGGCTACACCTTC. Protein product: CASSQEGTGSYGGYTF.

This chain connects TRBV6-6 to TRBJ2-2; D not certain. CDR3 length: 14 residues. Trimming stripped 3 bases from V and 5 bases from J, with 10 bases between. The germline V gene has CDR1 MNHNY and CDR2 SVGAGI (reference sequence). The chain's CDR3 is CASSYGHTTGELFF. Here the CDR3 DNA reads TGTGCCAGCAGTTATGGTCATACAACCGGGGAGCTGTTTTTT.

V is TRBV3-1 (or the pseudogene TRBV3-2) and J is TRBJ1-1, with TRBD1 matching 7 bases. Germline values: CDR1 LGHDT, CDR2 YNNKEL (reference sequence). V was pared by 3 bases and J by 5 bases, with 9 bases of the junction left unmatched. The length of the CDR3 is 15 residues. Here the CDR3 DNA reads TGTGCCAGCAGCCACCCGACAGGGAGAGTAACTGAAGCTTTCTTT. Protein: CASSHPTGRVTEAFF.

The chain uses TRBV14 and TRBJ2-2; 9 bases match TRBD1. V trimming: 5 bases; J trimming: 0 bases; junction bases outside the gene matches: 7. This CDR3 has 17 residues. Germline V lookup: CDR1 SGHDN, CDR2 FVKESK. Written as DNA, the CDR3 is TGTGCCAGCAGCAAGAACCGGGACAGGGCGAACACCGGGGAGCTGTTTTTT. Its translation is CASSKNRDRANTGELFF.

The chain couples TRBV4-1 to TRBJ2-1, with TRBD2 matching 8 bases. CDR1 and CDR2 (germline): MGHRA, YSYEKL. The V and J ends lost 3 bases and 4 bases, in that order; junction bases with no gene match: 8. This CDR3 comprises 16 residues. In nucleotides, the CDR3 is TGCGCCAGCAGCCACGTCTTAACGGGAGGGTACAATGAGCAGTTCTTC. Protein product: CASSHVLTGGYNEQFF.

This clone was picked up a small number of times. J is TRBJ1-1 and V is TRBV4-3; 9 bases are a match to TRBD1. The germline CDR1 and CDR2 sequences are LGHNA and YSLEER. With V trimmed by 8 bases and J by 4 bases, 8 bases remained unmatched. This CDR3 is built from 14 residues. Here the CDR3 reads CASQPTGGGTEAFF. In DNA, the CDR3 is TGCGCCAGCCAACCTACAGGGGGCGGCACTGAAGCTTTCTTT.

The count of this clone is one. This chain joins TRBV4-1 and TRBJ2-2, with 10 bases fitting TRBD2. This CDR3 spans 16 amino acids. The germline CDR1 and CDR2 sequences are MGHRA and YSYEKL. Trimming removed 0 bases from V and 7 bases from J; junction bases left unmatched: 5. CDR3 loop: CASSQDVGLAIGELFF. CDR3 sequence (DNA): TGCGCCAGCAGCCAAGACGTGGGACTAGCGATCGGGGAGCTGTTTTTT.

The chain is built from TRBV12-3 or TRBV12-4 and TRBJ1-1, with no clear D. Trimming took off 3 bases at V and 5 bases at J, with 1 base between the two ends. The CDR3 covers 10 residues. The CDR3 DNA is TGTGCCAGCAGTTTTACTGAAGCTTTCTTT. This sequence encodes CASSFTEAFF.

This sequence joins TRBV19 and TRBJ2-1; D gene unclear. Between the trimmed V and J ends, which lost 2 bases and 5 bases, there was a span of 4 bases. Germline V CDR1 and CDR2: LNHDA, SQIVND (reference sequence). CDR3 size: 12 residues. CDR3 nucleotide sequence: TGTGCCAGTAGTATATGGGACAATGAGCAGTTCTTC. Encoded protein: CASSIWDNEQFF.